A selection of T cell receptor beta chains follows, all from one sample in a study of PD-L1 blockade in urothelial cancer. TCRdb's table, derived via immunoSEQ multiplex PCR, lists solely in-frame clones and lacks some. The sample includes roughly 120,000 clones, about 89% of them seen just once. Specimen: PBMCs, collected around atezolizumab (anti-PD-L1) treatment. The receptors originated from a man in his sixties with urothelial cancer. Both conserved end residues are part of each CDR3. The D gene is left open where the match is weak. Some rows mark clone size as missing; the rest say once, few, many or name a class of expanded clone.

D gene | J gene | V gene | clone size | CDR3 protein | CDR3 DNA
NA | TRBJ2-7 | TRBV2 | NA | CASSWEHEQYF | TGTGCCAGCTCTTGGGAGCACGAGCAGTACTTC
TRBD2 | TRBJ2-1 | TRBV7-8 | NA | CASSPGTSEGRGQFF | TGTGCCAGCAGCCCAGGGACTAGCGAGGGTCGTGGGCAGTTCTTC
TRBD1 | TRBJ2-7 | TRBV27 | NA | CASSLLGQSYEQYF | TGTGCCAGCAGTTTATTGGGACAGAGCTACGAGCAGTACTTC
TRBD1 | TRBJ1-6 | TRBV5-4 | NA | CASSLEGAITYNSPLHF | TGTGCCAGCAGCTTGGAGGGGGCAATCACCTATAATTCACCCCTCCACTTT
TRBD1 | TRBJ1-2 | TRBV2 | once | CASLRQGANYGYTF | TGTGCCAGCCTTAGACAGGGGGCTAACTATGGCTACACCTTC
TRBD1 | TRBJ1-4 | TRBV9 | NA | CASSAQGLRDEKLFF | TGTGCCAGCAGCGCACAGGGGTTGAGGGATGAAAAACTGTTTTTT
NA | TRBJ2-1 | TRBV7-2 | NA | CASIPRVRYEQFF | TGTGCCAGCATCCCCAGGGTCCGATATGAGCAGTTCTTC
NA | TRBJ1-3 | TRBV28 | NA | CASSTWGRGFGNTIYF | TGTGCCAGCAGTACGTGGGGGCGAGGATTTGGAAACACCATATATTTT
TRBD1 | TRBJ2-7 | TRBV28 | once | CASSLGGGQGPYEQYF | TGTGCCAGCAGTTTAGGGGGGGGACAGGGGCCCTACGAGCAGTACTTC
NA | TRBJ2-3 | TRBV5-1 | once | CASSLTIIGDTQYF | TGCGCCAGCAGCTTGACTATAATCGGAGATACGCAGTATTTT
TRBD1 | TRBJ2-7 | TRBV5-8 | NA | CASIRGTGVYEQYF | TGTGCCAGCATTCGCGGGACAGGAGTCTACGAGCAGTACTTC
NA | TRBJ2-5 | TRBV19 | NA | CASSITQGRETQYF | TGTGCCAGTAGTATAACTCAGGGGCGGGAGACCCAGTACTTC
NA | TRBJ1-5 | TRBV30 | once | CAWSFPTNQPQHF | TGTGCCTGGAGTTTTCCAACAAATCAGCCCCAGCATTTT
NA | TRBJ2-6 | TRBV19 | NA | CASSQGSGANVLTF | TGTGCCAGTAGTCAGGGCTCTGGGGCCAACGTCCTGACTTTC
TRBD1 | TRBJ2-5 | TRBV5-1 | NA | CASSLFGQDQETQYF | TGCGCCAGCAGCTTATTTGGACAGGATCAAGAGACCCAGTACTTC
NA | TRBJ1-4 | TRBV7-2 | NA | CASSLGGLNEKLFF | TGTGCCAGCAGCTTAGGGGGGCTAAATGAAAAACTGTTTTTT
TRBD1 | TRBJ2-2 | TRBV5-1 | NA | CASSLQGVTGELFF | TGCGCCAGCAGCCTACAGGGGGTCACCGGGGAGCTGTTTTTT
NA | TRBJ1-2 | TRBV7-9 | few | CASSLDPGGRGGYTF | TGTGCCAGCAGCTTAGATCCGGGGGGCCGGGGAGGCTACACCTTC
TRBD2 | TRBJ2-5 | TRBV29-1 | NA | CSVGGGSRETQYF | TGCAGCGTTGGTGGCGGGAGCCGAGAGACCCAGTACTTC
TRBD2 | TRBJ2-3 | TRBV28 | few | CASSRLASDTQYF | TGTGCCAGCAGCCGACTAGCCTCAGATACGCAGTATTTT
NA | TRBJ2-1 | TRBV19 | NA | CASSWRTDSYNEQFF | TGTGCCAGTAGTTGGAGGACCGACTCCTACAATGAGCAGTTCTTC
TRBD2 | TRBJ2-1 | TRBV5-4 | NA | CASQDTGTSIRGQFF | TGTGCCAGCCAAGATACCGGGACTAGCATCCGAGGGCAGTTCTTC
NA | TRBJ1-1 | TRBV16 | NA | CASSTRGEAFF | TGTGCCAGCAGCACCCGGGGTGAAGCTTTCTTT
TRBD1 | TRBJ2-7 | TRBV7-9 | NA | CASRLSGQGNEQYF | TGTGCCAGCAGACTTTCCGGACAGGGGAACGAGCAGTACTTC
NA | TRBJ1-1 | TRBV15 | NA | CATSRNAGNTEAFF | TGTGCCACCAGCAGGAACGCAGGGAACACTGAAGCTTTCTTT
NA | TRBJ2-3 | TRBV18 | NA | CASSPAVSDTQYF | TGTGCCAGCTCACCGGCAGTTTCAGATACGCAGTATTTT
NA | TRBJ1-6 | TRBV14 | NA | CASSSRVSSYNSPLHF | TGTGCCAGCAGCAGCCGTGTAAGCTCCTATAATTCACCCCTCCACTTT
NA | TRBJ1-2 | TRBV2 | NA | CASSGDEGGYGYTF | TGTGCCAGCAGTGGCGATGAGGGCGGCTATGGCTACACCTTC
NA | TRBJ1-2 | TRBV25-1 | NA | CASLPLGPGPYTF | TGTGCCAGCCTCCCACTAGGGCCTGGCCCCTACACCTTC
TRBD1 | TRBJ1-1 | TRBV6-1 | once | CASRVDRDTEAFF | TGTGCCAGCAGGGTCGACAGGGACACTGAAGCTTTCTTT
TRBD1 | TRBJ1-1 | TRBV7-3 | NA | CASSLTGGNTEAFF | TGTGCCAGCAGCTTAACAGGGGGCAACACTGAAGCTTTCTTT
NA | TRBJ2-3 | TRBV6-5 | NA | CASSYKGFSSTDTQYF | TGTGCCAGCAGTTATAAGGGGTTTTCTAGCACAGATACGCAGTATTTT
TRBD2 | TRBJ2-3 | TRBV27 | NA | CASSLAEKTDTQYF | TGTGCCAGCAGTCTAGCGGAGAAGACAGATACGCAGTATTTT
NA | TRBJ2-5 | TRBV9 | NA | CASSVEVSWETQYF | TGTGCCAGCAGCGTAGAGGTTAGCTGGGAGACCCAGTACTTC
NA | TRBJ2-2 | TRBV7-8 | once | CASSARLRGNTGELFF | TGTGCCAGCAGCGCCCGACTCAGAGGGAACACCGGGGAGCTGTTTTTT
NA | TRBJ1-5 | TRBV30 | NA | CAWSPGRVHNQPQHF | TGTGCCTGGAGCCCCGGGAGAGTCCACAATCAGCCCCAGCATTTT
NA | TRBJ1-1 | TRBV18 | NA | CASSPSSPNPPGTEAFF | TGTGCCAGCTCACCATCTTCCCCAAATCCCCCGGGCACTGAAGCTTTCTTT
TRBD2 | TRBJ2-7 | TRBV11-3 | NA | CASSPPGGGFYEQYF | TGTGCCAGCAGCCCCCCGGGGGGGGGATTCTACGAGCAGTACTTC
TRBD2 | TRBJ2-1 | TRBV19 | NA | CASTHWGASGRRHEQFF | TGTGCCAGTACCCATTGGGGTGCCAGCGGGAGACGCCATGAGCAGTTCTTC
TRBD1 | TRBJ1-1 | TRBV7-9 | NA | CASSSQGATEAFF | TGTGCCAGCAGCTCGCAGGGGGCCACTGAAGCTTTCTTT
TRBD2 | TRBJ2-7 | TRBV9 | NA | CASSVKLAGVEQYF | TGTGCCAGCAGCGTAAAATTAGCGGGAGTCGAGCAGTACTTC
TRBD1 | TRBJ2-7 | TRBV4-1 | few | CASSQNRDSYEQYF | TGCGCCAGCAGCCAAAACCGGGACAGCTACGAGCAGTACTTC
NA | TRBJ1-4 | TRBV7-2 | NA | CASSLGRRKNEKLFF | TGTGCCAGCAGCTTAGGCAGGAGGAAGAATGAAAAACTGTTTTTT
TRBD1 | TRBJ2-5 | TRBV2 | NA | CANDRDSLQETQYF | TGTGCCAACGACCGGGACAGCCTTCAAGAGACCCAGTACTTC
TRBD2 | TRBJ2-7 | TRBV9 | NA | CASSVAGSGGASYEQYF | TGTGCCAGCAGCGTAGCTGGTAGCGGGGGGGCCTCCTACGAGCAGTACTTC
NA | TRBJ2-4 | TRBV2 | NA | CASSVAREGGQYF | TGTGCCAGCAGTGTCGCTAGGGAGGGGGGTCAGTACTTC
TRBD1 | TRBJ2-2 | TRBV2 | once | CASSAGQGNTGELFF | TGTGCCAGCAGTGCGGGACAGGGAAACACCGGGGAGCTGTTTTTT
TRBD1 | TRBJ1-5 | TRBV10-1 | NA | CASSEDGQGGGYNQPQHF | TGCGCCAGCAGTGAGGACGGACAGGGGGGAGGGTACAATCAGCCCCAGCATTTT
TRBD1 | TRBJ1-4 | TRBV5-1 | once | CASSFGQGEEKLFF | TGCGCCAGCAGCTTTGGACAGGGGGAAGAAAAACTGTTTTTT
NA | TRBJ2-7 | TRBV11-3 | NA | CASSVLLGSYEQYF | TGTGCCAGCAGTGTCCTCCTAGGATCCTACGAGCAGTACTTC